These T cell receptor beta chains were read from a single sample in a study of radiation and T cells in renal cell carcinoma. Method: immunoSEQ multiplex PCR; TCRdb's copy keeps in-frame clones and lacks some. The sample carries about 77,000 clones, approximately 82% recorded once. Sequencing was performed on blood, taken from a patient whose treatment included radiotherapy and nephrectomy. The receptor set was obtained from a woman between 55 and 75 years old with renal cell carcinoma. Each CDR3 is given without its conserved first and last residue.

TRBV4-2	TRBJ2-7	ASSLAGLAGTEQY
TRBV10-3	TRBJ1-2	AISDKGNYGYT
TRBV5-1	TRBJ2-7	ASKSGDRGYEQY
TRBV6-5	TRBJ1-2	ASSRGVPNYGYT
TRBV5-5	TRBJ2-1	ASSLAPLFRRDNNEQF
TRBV2	TRBJ1-2	ASCKGQGVCSYT
TRBV9	TRBJ2-3	ASSQLAGGRGGSDTQY
TRBV19	TRBJ2-2	ASLGQGYTGELF
TRBV15	TRBJ1-1	ATSRGTGQGNTEAF
TRBV10-3	TRBJ1-5	ASSGTGGNQPQH
TRBV6-5	TRBJ2-2	ASSQGAEVAGELF
TRBV28	TRBJ2-5	ASSLWSGARETQY
TRBV7-9	TRBJ1-4	ASSPIQSFNEKLF
TRBV4-2	TRBJ1-2	ASSQVRGDGYT
TRBV14	TRBJ2-7	AGSHKAGGSYEQY
TRBV6-1	TRBJ2-5	ASSDSGLGEQY
TRBV5-1	TRBJ1-5	ASSTGDSNQPQH
TRBV6-5	TRBJ2-7	ASSRGGQGAYEQY
TRBV19	TRBJ1-4	ASNLQVDNEKLF
TRBV11-3	TRBJ2-5	ASSLGLGKETQY
TRBV21-1	TRBJ1-3	ASSKEPLSGNTIY
TRBV7-2	TRBJ1-2	ASSLAHGYYGYT
TRBV4-3	TRBJ1-1	ASSQDLSGWGTEAF
TRBV5-1	TRBJ2-2	ASREDPNTGELF
TRBV7-9	TRBJ1-4	ASSFQGDNEKLF
TRBV21-1	TRBJ2-5	ASSSGTAGGTQY
TRBV7-2	TRBJ1-4	ASSPGLDEKLF
TRBV25-1	TRBJ1-2	ASSGTRRGLGYGYT
TRBV6-1	TRBJ2-3	ASTRDYSTDTQY